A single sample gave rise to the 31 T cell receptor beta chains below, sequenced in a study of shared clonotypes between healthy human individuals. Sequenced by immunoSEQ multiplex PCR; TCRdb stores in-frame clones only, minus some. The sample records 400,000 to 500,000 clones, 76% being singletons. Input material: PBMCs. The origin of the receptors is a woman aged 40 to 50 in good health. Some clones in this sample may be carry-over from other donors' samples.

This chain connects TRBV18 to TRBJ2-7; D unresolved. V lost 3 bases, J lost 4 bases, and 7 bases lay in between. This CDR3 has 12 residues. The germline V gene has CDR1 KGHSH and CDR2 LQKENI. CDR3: CASSPVTYEQYF. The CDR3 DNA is TGTGCCAGCTCACCCGTCACATACGAGCAGTACTTC.

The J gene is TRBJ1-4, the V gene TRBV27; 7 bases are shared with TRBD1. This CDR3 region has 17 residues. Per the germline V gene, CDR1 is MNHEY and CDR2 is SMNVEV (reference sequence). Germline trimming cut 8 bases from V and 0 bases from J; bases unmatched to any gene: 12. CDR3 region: CASRLTGLLATNEKLFF. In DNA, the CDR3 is TGTGCCAGCCGATTGACAGGGTTACTTGCAACTAATGAAAAACTGTTTTTT.

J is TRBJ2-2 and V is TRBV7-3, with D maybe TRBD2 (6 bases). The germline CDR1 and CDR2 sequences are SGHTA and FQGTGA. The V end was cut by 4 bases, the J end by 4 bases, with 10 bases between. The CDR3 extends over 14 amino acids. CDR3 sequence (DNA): TGTGCCAGCAGCTCCGGGACTGCCACCGGGGAGCTGTTTTTT. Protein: CASSSGTATGELFF.

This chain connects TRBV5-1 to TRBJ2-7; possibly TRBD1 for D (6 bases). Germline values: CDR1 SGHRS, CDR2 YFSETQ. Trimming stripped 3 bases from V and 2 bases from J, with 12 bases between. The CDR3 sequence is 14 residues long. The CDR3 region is CASSSQGPTYEQYF. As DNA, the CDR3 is TGCGCCAGCAGCTCACAGGGCCCCACCTACGAGCAGTACTTC.

The CDR3 bases are TGTGCCTGGAGCCCGGGGTCTGGAAACACCATATATTTT. It is translated as CAWSPGSGNTIYF. The chain combines TRBV30 with TRBJ1-3; D is unclear. Germline CDR1 reads GTSNPN; CDR2 reads SVGIG (reference sequence). The CDR3 is 13 amino acids. Trimming took off 3 bases at V and 1 base at J, with 7 bases between the two ends.

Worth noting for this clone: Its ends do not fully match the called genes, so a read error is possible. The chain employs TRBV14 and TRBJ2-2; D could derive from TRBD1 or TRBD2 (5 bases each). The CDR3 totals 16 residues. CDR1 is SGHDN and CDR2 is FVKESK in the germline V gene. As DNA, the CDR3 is TGTGCCGGCAGCCAAGGATCCCGCCGGGGCCCCGGGGAGCTGTTTTTT. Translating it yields CAGSQGSRRGPGELFF.

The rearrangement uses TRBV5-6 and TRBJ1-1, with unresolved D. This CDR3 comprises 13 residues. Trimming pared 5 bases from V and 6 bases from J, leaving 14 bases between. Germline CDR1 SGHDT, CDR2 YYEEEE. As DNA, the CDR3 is TGTGCCAGCAGTTCTGGCTCGATGGCTGAAGCTTTCTTT. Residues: CASSSGSMAEAFF.

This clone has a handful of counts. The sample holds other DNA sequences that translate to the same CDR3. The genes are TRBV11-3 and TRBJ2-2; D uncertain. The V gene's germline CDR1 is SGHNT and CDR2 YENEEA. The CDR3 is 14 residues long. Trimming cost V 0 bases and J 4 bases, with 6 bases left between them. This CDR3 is CASSLDRGTGELFF. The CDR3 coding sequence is TGTGCCAGCAGCTTAGATCGTGGCACCGGGGAGCTGTTTTTT.

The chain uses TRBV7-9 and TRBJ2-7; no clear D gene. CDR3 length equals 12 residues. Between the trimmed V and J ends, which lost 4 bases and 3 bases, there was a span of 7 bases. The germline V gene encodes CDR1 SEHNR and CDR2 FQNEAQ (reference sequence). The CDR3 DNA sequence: TGTGCCAGCAGCTCTTCCTACTACGAGCAGTACTTC. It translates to CASSSSYYEQYF.

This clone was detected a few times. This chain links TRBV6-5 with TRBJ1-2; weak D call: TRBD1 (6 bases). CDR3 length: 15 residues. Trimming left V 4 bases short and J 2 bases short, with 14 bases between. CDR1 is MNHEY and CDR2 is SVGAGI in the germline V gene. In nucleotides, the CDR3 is TGTGCCAGCAGTTTGGGGACAAATTTCAACTATGGCTACACCTTC. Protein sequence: CASSLGTNFNYGYTF.

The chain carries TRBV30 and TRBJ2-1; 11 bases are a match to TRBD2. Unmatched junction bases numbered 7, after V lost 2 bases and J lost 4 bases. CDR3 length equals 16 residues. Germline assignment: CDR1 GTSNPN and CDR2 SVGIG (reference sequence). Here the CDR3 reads CAWSPKTSGKYNEQFF. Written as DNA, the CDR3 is TGTGCCTGGAGTCCCAAGACTAGCGGGAAATACAATGAGCAGTTCTTC.

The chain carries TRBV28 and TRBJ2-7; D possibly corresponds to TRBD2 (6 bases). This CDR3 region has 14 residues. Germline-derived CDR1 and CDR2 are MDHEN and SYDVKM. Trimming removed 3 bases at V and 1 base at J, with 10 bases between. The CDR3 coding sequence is TGTGCCAGCAGTTTGAGTCTAGCGTCCTACGAGCAGTACTTC. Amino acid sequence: CASSLSLASYEQYF.

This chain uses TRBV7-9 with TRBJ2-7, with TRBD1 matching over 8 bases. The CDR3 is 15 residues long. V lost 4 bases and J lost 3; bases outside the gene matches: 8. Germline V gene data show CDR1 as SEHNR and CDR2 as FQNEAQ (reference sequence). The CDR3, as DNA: TGTGCCAGCAGCTCAGGACAGGGAGCAGGCTACGAGCAGTACTTC. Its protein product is CASSSGQGAGYEQYF. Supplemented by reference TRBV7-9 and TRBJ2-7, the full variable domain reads DTGVSQNPRHKITKRGQNVTFRCDPISEHNRLYWYRQTLGQGPEFLTYFQNEAQLEKSRLLSDRFSAERPKGSFSTLEIQRTEQGDSAMYLCASSSGQGAGYEQYFGPGTRLTVT.

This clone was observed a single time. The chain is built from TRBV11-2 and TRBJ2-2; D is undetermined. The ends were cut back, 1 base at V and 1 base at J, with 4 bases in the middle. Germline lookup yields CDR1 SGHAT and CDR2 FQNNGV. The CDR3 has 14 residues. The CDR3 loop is CASSLGMNTGELFF. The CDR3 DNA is TGTGCCAGCAGCTTAGGGATGAACACCGGGGAGCTGTTTTTT.

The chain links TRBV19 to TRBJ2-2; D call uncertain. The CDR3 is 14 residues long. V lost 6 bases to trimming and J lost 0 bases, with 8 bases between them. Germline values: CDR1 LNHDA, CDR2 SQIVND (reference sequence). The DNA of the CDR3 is TGTGCCAGTAGGGCCGGGCCGAACACCGGGGAGCTGTTTTTT. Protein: CASRAGPNTGELFF.

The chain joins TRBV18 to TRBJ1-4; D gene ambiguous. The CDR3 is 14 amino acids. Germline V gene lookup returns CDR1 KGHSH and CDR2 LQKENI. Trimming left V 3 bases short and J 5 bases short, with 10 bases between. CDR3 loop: CASSPNGGNEKLFF. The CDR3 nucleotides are TGTGCCAGCTCACCTAACGGAGGGAATGAAAAACTGTTTTTT.

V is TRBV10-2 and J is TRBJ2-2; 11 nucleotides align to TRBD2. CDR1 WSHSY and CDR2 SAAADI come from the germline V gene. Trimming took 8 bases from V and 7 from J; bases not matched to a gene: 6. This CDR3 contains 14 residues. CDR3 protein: CASSLAGDGGELFF. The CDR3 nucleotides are TGCGCCAGCTCACTAGCGGGAGATGGCGGGGAGCTGTTTTTT.

CDR3 amino acids: CAWITGGGLGNEQFF. The CDR3 DNA sequence: TGTGCCTGGATAACAGGCGGGGGGCTGGGCAATGAGCAGTTCTTC. This sequence joins TRBV30 and TRBJ2-1, with 8 positions matching TRBD2. CDR1 and CDR2 from the germline V gene are GTSNPN and SVGIG (reference sequence). This CDR3 has 15 residues. V was pared by 4 bases and J by 6 bases, with 11 bases of the junction left unmatched.

CDR3 nucleotides: TGTGCCAGCAGCGGCTGGGGTTTTGACCAAGAGACCCAGTACTTC. Its translation: CASSGWGFDQETQYF. The chain has TRBV2 and TRBJ2-5, with D unclear. With 6 bases removed from V and 0 bases from J, the gap between germline ends came to 14 bases. Germline lookup yields CDR1 SNHLY and CDR2 FYNNEI. The CDR3 has 15 residues.

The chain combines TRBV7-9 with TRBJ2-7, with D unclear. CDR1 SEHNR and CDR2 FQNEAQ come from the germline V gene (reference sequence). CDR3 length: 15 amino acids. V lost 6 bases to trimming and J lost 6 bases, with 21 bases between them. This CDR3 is CASSTVDTTSPEQYF. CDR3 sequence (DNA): TGTGCCAGCAGTACTGTGGATACTACCTCACCCGAGCAGTACTTC.

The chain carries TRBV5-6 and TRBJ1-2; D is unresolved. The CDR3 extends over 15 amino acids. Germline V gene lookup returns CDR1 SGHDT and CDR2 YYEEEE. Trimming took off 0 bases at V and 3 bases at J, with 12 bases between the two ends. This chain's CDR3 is CASSLAGDPHYGYTF. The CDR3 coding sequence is TGTGCCAGCAGCTTGGCGGGAGACCCTCACTATGGCTACACCTTC.

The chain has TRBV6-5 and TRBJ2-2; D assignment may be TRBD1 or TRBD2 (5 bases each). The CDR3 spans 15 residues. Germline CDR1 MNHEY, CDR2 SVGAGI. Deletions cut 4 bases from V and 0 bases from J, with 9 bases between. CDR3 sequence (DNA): TGTGCCAGCAGTTCCCGGGGCGCGAACACCGGGGAGCTGTTTTTT. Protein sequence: CASSSRGANTGELFF.

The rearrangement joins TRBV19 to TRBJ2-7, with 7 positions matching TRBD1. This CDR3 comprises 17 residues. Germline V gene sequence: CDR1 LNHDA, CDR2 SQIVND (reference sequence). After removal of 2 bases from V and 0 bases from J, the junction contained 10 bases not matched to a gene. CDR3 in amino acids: CASSILGGQSYSYEQYF. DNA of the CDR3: TGTGCCAGTAGTATATTAGGGGGACAGTCATACTCCTACGAGCAGTACTTC.

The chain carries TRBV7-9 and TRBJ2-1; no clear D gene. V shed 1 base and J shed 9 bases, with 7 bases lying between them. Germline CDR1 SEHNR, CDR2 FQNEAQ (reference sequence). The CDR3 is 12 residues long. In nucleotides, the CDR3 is TGTGCCAGCAGCTTAGGTGGTCTTGAGCAGTTCTTC. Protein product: CASSLGGLEQFF.

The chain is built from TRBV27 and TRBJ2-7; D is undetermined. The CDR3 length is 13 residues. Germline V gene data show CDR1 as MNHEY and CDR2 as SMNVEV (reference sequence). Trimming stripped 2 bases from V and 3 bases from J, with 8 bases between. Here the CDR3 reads CASSLSGFYEQYF. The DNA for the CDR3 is TGTGCCAGCAGTTTAAGTGGATTCTACGAGCAGTACTTC.

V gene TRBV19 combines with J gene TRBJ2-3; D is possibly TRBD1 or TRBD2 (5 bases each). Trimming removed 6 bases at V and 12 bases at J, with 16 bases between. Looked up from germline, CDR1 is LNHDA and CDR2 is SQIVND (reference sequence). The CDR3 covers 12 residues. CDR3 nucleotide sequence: TGTGCCAGTAGCGTACCGGGACGCCATCAGTATTTT. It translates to CASSVPGRHQYF.

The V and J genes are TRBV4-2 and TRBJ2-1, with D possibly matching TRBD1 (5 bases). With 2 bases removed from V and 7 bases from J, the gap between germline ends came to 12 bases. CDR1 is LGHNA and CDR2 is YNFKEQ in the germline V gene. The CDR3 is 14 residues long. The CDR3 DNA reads TGTGCCAGCAGCCAAAGGGGTGTCGTAAATGAGCAGTTCTTC. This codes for CASSQRGVVNEQFF.

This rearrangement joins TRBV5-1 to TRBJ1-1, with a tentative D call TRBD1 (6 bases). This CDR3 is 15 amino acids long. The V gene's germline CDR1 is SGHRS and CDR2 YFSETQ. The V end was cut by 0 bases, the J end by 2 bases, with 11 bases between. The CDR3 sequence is CASSLALGANTEAFF. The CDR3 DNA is TGCGCCAGCAGCTTGGCTCTGGGGGCCAACACTGAAGCTTTCTTT.

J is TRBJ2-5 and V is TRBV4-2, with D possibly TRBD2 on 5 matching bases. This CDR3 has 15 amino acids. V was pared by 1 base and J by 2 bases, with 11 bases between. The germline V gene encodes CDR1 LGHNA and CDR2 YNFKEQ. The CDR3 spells CASSQVLDRQETQYF. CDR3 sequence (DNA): TGTGCCAGCAGCCAAGTACTAGATCGTCAAGAGACCCAGTACTTC.

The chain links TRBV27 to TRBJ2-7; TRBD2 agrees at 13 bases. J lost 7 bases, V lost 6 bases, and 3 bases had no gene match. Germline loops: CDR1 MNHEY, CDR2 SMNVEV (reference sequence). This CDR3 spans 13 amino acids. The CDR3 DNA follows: TGTGCCAGCAGACTGGGACTAGCGGGGGAGCAGTACTTC. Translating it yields CASRLGLAGEQYF.

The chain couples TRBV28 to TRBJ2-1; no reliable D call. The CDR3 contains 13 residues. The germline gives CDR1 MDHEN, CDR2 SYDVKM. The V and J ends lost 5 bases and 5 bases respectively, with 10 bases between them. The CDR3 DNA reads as TGTGCCAGCAGTCCGCGGCCGAACAATGAGCAGTTCTTC. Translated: CASSPRPNNEQFF. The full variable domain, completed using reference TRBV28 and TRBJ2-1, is DVKVTQSSRYLVKRTGEKVFLECVQDMDHENMFWYRQDPGLGLRLIYFSYDVKMKEKGDIPEGYSVSREKKERFSLILESASTNQTSMYLCASSPRPNNEQFFGPGTRLTVL.